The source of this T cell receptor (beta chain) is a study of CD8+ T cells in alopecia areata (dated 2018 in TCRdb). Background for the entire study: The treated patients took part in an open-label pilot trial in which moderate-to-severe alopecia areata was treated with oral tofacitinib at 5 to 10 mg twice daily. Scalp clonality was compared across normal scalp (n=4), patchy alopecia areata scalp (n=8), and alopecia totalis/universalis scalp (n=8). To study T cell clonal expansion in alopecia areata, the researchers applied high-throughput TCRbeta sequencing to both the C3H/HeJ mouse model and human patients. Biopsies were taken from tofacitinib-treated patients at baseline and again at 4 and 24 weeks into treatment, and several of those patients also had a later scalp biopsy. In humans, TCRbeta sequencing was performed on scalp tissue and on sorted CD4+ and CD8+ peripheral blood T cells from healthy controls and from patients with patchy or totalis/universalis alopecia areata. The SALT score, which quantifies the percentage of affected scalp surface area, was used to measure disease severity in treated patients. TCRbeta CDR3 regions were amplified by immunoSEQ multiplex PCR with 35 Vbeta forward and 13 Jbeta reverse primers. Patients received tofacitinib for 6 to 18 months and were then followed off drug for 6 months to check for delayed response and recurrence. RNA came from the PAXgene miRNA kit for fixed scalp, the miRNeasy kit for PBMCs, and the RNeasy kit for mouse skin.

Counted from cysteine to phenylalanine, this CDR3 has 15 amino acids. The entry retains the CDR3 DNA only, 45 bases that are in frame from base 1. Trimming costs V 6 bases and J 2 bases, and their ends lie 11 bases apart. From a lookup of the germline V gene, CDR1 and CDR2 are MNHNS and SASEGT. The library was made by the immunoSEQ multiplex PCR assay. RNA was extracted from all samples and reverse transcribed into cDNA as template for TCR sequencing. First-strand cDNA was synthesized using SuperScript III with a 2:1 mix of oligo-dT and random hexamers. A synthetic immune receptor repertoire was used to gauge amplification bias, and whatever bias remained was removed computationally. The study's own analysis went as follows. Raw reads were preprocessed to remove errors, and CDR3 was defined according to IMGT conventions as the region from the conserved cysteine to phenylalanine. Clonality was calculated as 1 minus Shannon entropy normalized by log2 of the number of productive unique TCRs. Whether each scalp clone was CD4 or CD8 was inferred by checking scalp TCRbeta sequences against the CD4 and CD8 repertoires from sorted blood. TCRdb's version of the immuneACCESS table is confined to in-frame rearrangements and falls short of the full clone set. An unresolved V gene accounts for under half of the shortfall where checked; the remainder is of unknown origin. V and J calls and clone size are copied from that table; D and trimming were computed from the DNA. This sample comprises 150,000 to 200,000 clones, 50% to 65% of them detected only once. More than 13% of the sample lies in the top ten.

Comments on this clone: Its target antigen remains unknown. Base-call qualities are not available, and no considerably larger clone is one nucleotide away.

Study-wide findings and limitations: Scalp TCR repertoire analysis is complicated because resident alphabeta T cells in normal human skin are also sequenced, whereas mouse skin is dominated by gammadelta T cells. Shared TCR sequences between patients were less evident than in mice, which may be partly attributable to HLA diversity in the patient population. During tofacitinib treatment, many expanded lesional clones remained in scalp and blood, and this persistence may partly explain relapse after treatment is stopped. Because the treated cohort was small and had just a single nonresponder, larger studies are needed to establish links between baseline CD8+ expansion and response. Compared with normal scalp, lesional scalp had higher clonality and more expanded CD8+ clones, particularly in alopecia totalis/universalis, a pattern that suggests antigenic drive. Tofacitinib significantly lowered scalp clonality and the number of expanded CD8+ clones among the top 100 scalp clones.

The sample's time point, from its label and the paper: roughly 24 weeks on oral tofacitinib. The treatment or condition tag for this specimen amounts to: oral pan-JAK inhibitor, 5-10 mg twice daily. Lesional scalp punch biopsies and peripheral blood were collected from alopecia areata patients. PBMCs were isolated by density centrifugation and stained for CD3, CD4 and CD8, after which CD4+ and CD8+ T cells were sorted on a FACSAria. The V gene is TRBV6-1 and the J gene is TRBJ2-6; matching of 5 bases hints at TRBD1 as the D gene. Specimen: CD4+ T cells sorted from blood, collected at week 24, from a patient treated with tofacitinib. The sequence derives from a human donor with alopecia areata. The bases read TGTGCCAGCAGCCGTACAGGAACTGGGGCCAACGTCCTGACTTTC. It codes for CASSRTGTGANVLTF.